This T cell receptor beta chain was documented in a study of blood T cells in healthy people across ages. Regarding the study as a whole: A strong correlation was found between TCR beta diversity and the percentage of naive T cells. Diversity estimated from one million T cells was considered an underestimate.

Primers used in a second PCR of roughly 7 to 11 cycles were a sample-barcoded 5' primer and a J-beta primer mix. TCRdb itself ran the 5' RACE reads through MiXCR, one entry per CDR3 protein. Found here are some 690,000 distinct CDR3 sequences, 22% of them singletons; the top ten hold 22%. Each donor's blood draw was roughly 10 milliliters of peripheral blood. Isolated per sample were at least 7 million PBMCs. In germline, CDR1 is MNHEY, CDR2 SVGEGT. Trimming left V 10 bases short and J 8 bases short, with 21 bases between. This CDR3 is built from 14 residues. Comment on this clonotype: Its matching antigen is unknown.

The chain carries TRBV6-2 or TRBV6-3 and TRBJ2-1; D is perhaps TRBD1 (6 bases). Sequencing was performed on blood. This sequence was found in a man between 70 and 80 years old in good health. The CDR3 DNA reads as TGTGCCACCTATAAATCCCGGGACACACATGAGCAGTTCTTC. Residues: CATYKSRDTHEQFF.